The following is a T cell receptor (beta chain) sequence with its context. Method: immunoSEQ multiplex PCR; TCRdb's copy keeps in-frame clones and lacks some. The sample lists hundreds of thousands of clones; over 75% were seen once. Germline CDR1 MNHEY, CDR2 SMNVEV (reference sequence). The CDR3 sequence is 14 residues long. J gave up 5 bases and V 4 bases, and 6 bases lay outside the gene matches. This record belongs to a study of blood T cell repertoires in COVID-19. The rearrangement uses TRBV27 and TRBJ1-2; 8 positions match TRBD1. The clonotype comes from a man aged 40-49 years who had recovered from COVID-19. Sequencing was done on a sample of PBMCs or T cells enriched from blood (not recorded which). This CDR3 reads CASSSAGGEYGYTF. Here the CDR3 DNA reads TGTGCCAGCAGTTCGGCAGGGGGCGAGTATGGCTACACCTTC.